This T cell receptor (beta chain) comes out of a study of early T cells in non-severe SARS-CoV-2 infection. Study information: Chains were unpaired, as sequencing was done on bulk RNA from unsorted whole blood. Study results and caveats: The study's VDJdb matching favored anti-spike CD8 responses and missed private and CD4 specificities.

This clonotype came up many times. Its cognate antigen is unknown. The V segment lost 4 bases and the J segment 2 bases; nucleotides outside the gene matches: 8. The CDR3 runs to 15 residues. Germline V gives CDR1 SGHRS, CDR2 YFSETQ. Unique molecular identifiers were attached to individual cDNA molecules. TCRdb independently ran MiXCR on the 5' RACE reads; one entry per CDR3 protein. The sample contains about 68,000 distinct CDR3 sequences, roughly a tenth of which appear only once. The sample taken for sequencing was whole blood. The clonotype originates from an adult who was a healthcare worker with PCR-confirmed SARS-CoV-2 infection or an uninfected control (not recorded which). The chain is built from TRBV5-1 and TRBJ2-7; TRBD2 matches 8 bases. CDR3 protein: CASSPGGTGTYEQYF. CDR3 bases: TGCGCCAGCAGCCCGGGGGGGACTGGCACCTACGAGCAGTACTTC.